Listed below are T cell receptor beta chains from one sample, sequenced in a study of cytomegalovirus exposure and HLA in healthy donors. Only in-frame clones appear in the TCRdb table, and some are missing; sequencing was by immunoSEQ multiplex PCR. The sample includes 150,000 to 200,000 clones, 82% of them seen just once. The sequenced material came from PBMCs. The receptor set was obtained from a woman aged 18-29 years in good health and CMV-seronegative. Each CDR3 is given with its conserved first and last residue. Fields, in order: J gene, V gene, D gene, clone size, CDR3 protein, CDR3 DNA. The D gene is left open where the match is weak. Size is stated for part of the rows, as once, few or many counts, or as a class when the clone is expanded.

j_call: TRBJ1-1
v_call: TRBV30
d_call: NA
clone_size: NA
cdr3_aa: CAWSGPGRGSPEAFF
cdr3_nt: TGTGCCTGGAGTGGTCCGGGACGGGGGAGCCCTGAAGCTTTCTTT

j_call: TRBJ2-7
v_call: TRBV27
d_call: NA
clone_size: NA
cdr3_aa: CASSLKGANEQYF
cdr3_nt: TGTGCCAGCAGTTTGAAGGGAGCGAACGAGCAGTACTTC

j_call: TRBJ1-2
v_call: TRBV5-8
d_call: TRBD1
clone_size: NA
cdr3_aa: CASSLEGAGGSFVSGYTF
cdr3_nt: TGTGCCAGCAGCTTGGAAGGCGCAGGGGGCTCTTTCGTCTCTGGCTACACCTTC

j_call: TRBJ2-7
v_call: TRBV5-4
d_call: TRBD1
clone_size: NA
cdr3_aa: CASSHVPPDRVGYEQYF
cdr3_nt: TGTGCCAGCAGCCATGTCCCCCCAGACAGGGTGGGCTACGAGCAGTACTTC

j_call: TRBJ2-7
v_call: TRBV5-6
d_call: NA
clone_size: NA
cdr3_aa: CASSPRGLYPYEQYF
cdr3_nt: TGTGCCAGCAGCCCGCGGGGGCTCTATCCCTACGAGCAGTACTTC

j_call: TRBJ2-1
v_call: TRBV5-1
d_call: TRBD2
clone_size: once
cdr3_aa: CASSLEGLAGNEQFF
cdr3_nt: TGCGCCAGCAGCTTGGAGGGACTAGCGGGAAATGAGCAGTTCTTC

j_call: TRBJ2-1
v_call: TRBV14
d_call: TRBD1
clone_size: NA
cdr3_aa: CASSQPGQGLNEQFF
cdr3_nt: TGTGCCAGCAGCCAACCGGGACAGGGTCTCAATGAGCAGTTCTTC

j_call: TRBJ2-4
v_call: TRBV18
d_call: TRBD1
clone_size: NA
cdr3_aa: CASSRQGAGNIQYF
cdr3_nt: TGTGCCAGCTCCCGACAGGGGGCAGGAAACATTCAGTACTTC

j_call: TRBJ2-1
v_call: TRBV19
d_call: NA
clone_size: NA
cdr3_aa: CASSIDRYNEQFF
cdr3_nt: TGTGCCAGTAGTATAGACCGTTACAATGAGCAGTTCTTC

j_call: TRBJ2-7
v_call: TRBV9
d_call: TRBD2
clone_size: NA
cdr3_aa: CASSIGTSDSYEQYF
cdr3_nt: TGTGCCAGCAGCATCGGGACTAGCGACTCCTACGAGCAGTACTTC

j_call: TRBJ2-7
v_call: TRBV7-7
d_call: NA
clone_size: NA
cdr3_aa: CASPQRPGPHYEQYF
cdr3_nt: TGTGCCAGCCCCCAACGCCCCGGTCCTCACTACGAGCAGTACTTC

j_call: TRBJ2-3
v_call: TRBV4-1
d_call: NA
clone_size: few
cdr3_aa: CASSQARTDTQYF
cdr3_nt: TGCGCCAGCAGCCAAGCCAGGACAGATACGCAGTATTTT

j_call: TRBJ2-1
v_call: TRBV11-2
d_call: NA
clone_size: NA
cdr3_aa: CASSFVSSGNEQFF
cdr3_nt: TGTGCCAGCAGCTTCGTTAGCTCGGGAAATGAGCAGTTCTTC

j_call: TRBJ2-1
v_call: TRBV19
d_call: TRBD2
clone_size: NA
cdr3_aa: CASSEASGGGYEQFF
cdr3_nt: TGTGCCAGTAGTGAAGCTAGCGGGGGGGGCTATGAGCAGTTCTTC

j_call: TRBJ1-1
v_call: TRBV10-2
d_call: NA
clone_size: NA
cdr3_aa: CASSDEGGTEAFF
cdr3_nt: TGCGCCAGCAGTGACGAGGGGGGGACTGAAGCTTTCTTT

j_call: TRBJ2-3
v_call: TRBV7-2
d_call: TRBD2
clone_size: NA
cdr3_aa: CASRPWASGGADTQYF
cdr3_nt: TGTGCCAGCCGGCCCTGGGCTAGCGGGGGCGCAGATACGCAGTATTTT

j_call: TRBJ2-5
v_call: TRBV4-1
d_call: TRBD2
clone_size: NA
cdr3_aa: CASSQAGTSGLQETQYF
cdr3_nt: TGCGCCAGCAGCCAAGCAGGGACTAGCGGTTTACAAGAGACCCAGTACTTC

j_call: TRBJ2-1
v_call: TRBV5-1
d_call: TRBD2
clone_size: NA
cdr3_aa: CASSGTSGSWGYNEQFF
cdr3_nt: TGCGCCAGCAGCGGCACTAGCGGGAGCTGGGGATACAATGAGCAGTTCTTC

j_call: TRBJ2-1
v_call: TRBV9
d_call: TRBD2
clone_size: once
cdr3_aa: CASSYGTSGSDEQFF
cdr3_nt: TGTGCCAGCAGCTACGGGACTAGCGGGAGTGATGAGCAGTTCTTC

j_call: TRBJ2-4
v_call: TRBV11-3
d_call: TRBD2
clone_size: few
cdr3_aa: CASSLGREGIQYF
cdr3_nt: TGTGCCAGCAGCTTGGGACGGGAGGGCATTCAGTACTTC

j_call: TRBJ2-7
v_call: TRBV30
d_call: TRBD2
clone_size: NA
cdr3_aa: CAWRVTSGPYEQYF
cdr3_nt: TGTGCCTGGAGAGTTACTAGCGGACCTTACGAGCAGTACTTC

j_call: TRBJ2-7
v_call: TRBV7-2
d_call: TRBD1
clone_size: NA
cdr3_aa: CASSPGQGVYEQYF
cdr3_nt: TGTGCCAGCAGCCCGGGACAGGGAGTCTACGAGCAGTACTTC

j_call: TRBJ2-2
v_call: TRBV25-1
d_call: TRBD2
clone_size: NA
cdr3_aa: CASRRDERELEELFF
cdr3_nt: TGTGCCAGCAGAAGGGACGAGCGGGAGTTGGAGGAGCTGTTTTTT

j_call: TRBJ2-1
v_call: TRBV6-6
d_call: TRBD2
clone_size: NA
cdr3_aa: CASSYGLAGDDVF
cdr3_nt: TGTGCCAGCAGTTACGGGCTAGCGGGAGATGACGTCTTC

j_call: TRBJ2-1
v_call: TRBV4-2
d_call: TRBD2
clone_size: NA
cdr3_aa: CASSQDTSGSSYNEQFF
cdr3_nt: TGTGCCAGCAGTCAAGATACTAGCGGAAGCTCCTACAATGAGCAGTTCTTC

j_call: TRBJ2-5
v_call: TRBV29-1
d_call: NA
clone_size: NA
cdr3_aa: CSVDLGVPETQYF
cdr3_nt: TGCAGCGTTGACCTAGGGGTCCCAGAGACCCAGTACTTC

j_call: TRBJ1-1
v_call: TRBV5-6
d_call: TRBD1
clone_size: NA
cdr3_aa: CASSLGTVNTEAFF
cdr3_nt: TGTGCCAGCAGCTTAGGGACAGTGAACACTGAAGCTTTCTTT

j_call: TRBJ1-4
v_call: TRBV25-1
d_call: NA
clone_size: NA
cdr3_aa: CASSDLRGAEEKLFF
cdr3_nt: TGTGCCAGCAGTGACCTCCGGGGAGCCGAGGAAAAACTGTTTTTT

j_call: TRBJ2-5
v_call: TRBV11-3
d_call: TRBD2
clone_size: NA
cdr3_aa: CASSLDRDYLQETQYF
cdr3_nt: TGTGCCAGCAGCTTAGATCGGGACTACTTACAAGAGACCCAGTACTTC

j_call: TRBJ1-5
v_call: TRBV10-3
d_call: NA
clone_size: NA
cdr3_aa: CAISEGQGTQPQHF
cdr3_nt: TGTGCCATCAGTGAAGGGCAGGGAACCCAGCCCCAGCATTTT

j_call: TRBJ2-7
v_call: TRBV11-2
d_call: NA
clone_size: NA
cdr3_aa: CASSPLGRSVAYEQYF
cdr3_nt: TGTGCCAGCAGCCCACTAGGACGTAGCGTTGCCTACGAGCAGTACTTC

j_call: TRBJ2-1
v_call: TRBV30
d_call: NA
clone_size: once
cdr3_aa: CATAVWNEQFF
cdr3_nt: TGTGCCACGGCGGTATGGAATGAGCAGTTCTTC

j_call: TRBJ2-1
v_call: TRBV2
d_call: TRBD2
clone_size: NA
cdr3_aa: CASSETSGADNEQFF
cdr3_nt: TGTGCCAGCAGTGAGACTAGCGGGGCCGACAATGAGCAGTTCTTC

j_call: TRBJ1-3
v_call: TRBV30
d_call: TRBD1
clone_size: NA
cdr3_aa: CASEAGGSGNTIYF
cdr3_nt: TGTGCCTCTGAGGCAGGGGGCTCGGGAAACACCATATATTTT

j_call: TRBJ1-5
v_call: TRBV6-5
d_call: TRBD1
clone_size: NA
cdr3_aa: CASSPTGGGQPQHF
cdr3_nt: TGTGCCAGCAGTCCGACAGGGGGTGGCCAGCCCCAGCATTTT

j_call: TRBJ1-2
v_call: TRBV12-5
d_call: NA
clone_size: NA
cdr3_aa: CASGTDGLLYGYTF
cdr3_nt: TGTGCTAGTGGTACCGACGGGTTACTTTATGGCTACACCTTC

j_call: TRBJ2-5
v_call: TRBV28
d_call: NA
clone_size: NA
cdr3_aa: CASTRRDLGETQYF
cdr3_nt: TGTGCCAGCACCAGGAGGGACTTGGGGGAGACCCAGTACTTC